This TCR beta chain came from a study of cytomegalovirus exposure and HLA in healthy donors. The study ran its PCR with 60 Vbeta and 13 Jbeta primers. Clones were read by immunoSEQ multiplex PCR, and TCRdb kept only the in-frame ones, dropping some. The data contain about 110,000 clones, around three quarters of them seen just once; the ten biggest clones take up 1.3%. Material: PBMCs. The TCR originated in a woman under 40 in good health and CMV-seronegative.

CDR3 amino acids: CAISESGTGTAEQYF. In nucleotides, the CDR3 is TGTGCCATCAGTGAGTCGGGGACAGGGACCGCCGAGCAGTACTTC. The chain uses TRBV10-3 and TRBJ2-7, with 9 bases aligning to TRBD1. J lost 6 bases, V lost 0 bases, and 6 bases had no gene match. CDR3 size: 15 residues. The V gene's germline CDR1 is ENHRY and CDR2 SYGVKD.